Listed below are T cell receptor beta chains from one sample, sequenced in a study of cytomegalovirus exposure and HLA in healthy donors. Produced via immunoSEQ multiplex PCR; TCRdb's table is partial and in-frame only. The table has some 120,000 clones, roughly 82% seen once. Sequenced: PBMCs. The receptors stem from a woman aged 55-75 years in good health and CMV-seropositive. CDR3s leave out the opening cysteine and the closing phenylalanine or tryptophan. Fields, in order: V gene, clone size, CDR3 protein. Some rows have no size entry. The others give once, few or many, or a class for an expanded clone.

>TRBV7-3|-
ASSLQGGDTEAF
>TRBV30|-
AWSMRPRGDTQY
>TRBV19|-
ALKRGGRPNYEQY
>TRBV13|once
ASSYLERPYNEQF
>TRBV7-9|once
ASSLGEDREAF
>TRBV19|-
ASSTPAVAGANVLT
>TRBV5-6|-
ASRGGGTSTDTQY
>TRBV5-1|-
ASSKGPDRNYGYT
>TRBV5-1|-
ASSLGLAFYEQF
>TRBV5-1|once
ASSFQGLAATDTQY
>TRBV5-1|-
ASIPGDGGSTDTQY
>TRBV30|few
AWSVLVSGNTIY
>TRBV6-5|-
ASTNRPRGNTIY
>TRBV7-9|-
ASSLGPQETQY
>TRBV29-1|-
SVSRGLGETQY
>TRBV5-1|-
ASSPDRGNQPQH
>TRBV29-1|few
SVGTGSSEKLF
>TRBV19|-
ASSIGGLNTEAF